A single sample is the source of the 18 T cell receptor beta chains below, sequenced in a study of cytomegalovirus exposure and HLA in healthy donors. The PCR employed 60 Vbeta primers together with 13 Jbeta primers. The repertoire was sequenced with immunoSEQ multiplex PCR; TCRdb's copy has only in-frame clones and lacks some. The sample includes 150,000 to 200,000 clones, 70% to 80% seen only once; the top ten take roughly 1.5%. Sequencing input: PBMCs. These receptors came from a woman aged 45-65 years in good health and CMV-seronegative.

V and J are TRBV9 and TRBJ2-3; a possible D gene is TRBD2 (6 bases). The V gene lost 3 bases and the J gene lost 4 bases, with 15 bases spanning the gap. The CDR3 consists of 15 residues. Germline V CDR1 and CDR2: SGDLS, YYNGEE. CDR3 sequence reads: CASSAPGLSADTQYF. The CDR3 coding sequence is TGTGCCAGCAGCGCACCGGGACTTAGTGCAGATACGCAGTATTTT.

The rearrangement joins TRBV2 to TRBJ1-6; TRBD1 matches at 10 bases. CDR3 length: 18 residues. Germline CDR1 and CDR2: SNHLY and FYNNEI. V lost 2 bases and J lost 7; bases outside the gene matches: 11. DNA of the CDR3: TGTGCCAGCAGTGAACCTTGGGGACAGGGGAGCCTAAATTCACCCCTCCACTTT. Translation gives CASSEPWGQGSLNSPLHF.

The CDR3 DNA sequence: TGTGCCAGCAGCGGACAGGCATCCATTGGCGCCGGGGAGCTGTTTTTT. This encodes CASSGQASIGAGELFF. This sequence joins TRBV7-2 and TRBJ2-2, with 7 bases that match TRBD1. CDR1 and CDR2 (germline): SGHTA, FQGNSA. The CDR3 totals 16 residues. J gave up 6 bases and V 5 bases, and 12 bases lay outside the gene matches.

The chain has TRBV28 and TRBJ1-2; D ambiguous. V lost 7 bases to trimming and J lost 5 bases, with 14 bases between them. Germline loops: CDR1 MDHEN, CDR2 SYDVKM. CDR3 length equals 13 residues. CDR3 sequence reads: CASTGERLYGYTF. DNA of the CDR3: TGTGCCAGCACGGGTGAGAGACTATATGGCTACACCTTC.

The J gene is TRBJ2-5, the V gene TRBV7-2; 8 bases are a match to TRBD1. The CDR3 loop spans 14 amino acids. CDR1 and CDR2 from the germline V gene are SGHTA and FQGNSA. The junction had 5 bases not matched to a gene; V was cut back by 5 bases and J by 3 bases. The CDR3 bases are TGTGCCAGCAGCACAGACAGGGGAAAAGAGACCCAGTACTTC. This sequence encodes CASSTDRGKETQYF.

A few counts support this clone. The V call is TRBV2, the J call TRBJ1-5, with 7 bases lining up with TRBD1. Germline CDR1 SNHLY, CDR2 FYNNEI. The CDR3 totals 15 residues. V lost 7 bases and J lost 3; bases outside the gene matches: 9. This chain's CDR3 is CASNPRDSPNQPQHF. The DNA of the CDR3 is TGTGCCAGCAACCCCCGGGACAGCCCCAATCAGCCCCAGCATTTT.

The chain links TRBV19 to TRBJ1-5, with D perhaps TRBD1 (6 bases). With 7 bases removed from V and 1 base from J, the gap between germline ends came to 14 bases. This CDR3 spans 15 amino acids. CDR1 is LNHDA and CDR2 is SQIVND in the germline V gene (reference sequence). The CDR3 spells CASTPRGLSNQPQHF. The CDR3 DNA reads TGTGCCAGTACGCCCAGGGGCCTGAGCAATCAGCCCCAGCATTTT.

This clone occurred once. The chain has TRBV7-9 and TRBJ1-2, with TRBD1 identical over 9 bases. The germline CDR1 and CDR2 sequences are SEHNR and FQNEAQ (reference sequence). This CDR3 has 14 residues. V trimming: 4 bases; J trimming: 7 bases; junction bases outside the gene matches: 7. In nucleotides, the CDR3 is TGTGCCAGCAGCTACGGACAGGGGAACAGTGGCTACACCTTC. Amino acid sequence: CASSYGQGNSGYTF.

The rearrangement joins TRBV6-5 to TRBJ1-6, with 7 bases lining up with TRBD1. V shed 10 bases and J 12 bases; nucleotides not matched to a gene: 9. CDR1 is MNHEY, CDR2 SVGAGI, per germline. The CDR3 has 12 residues. CDR3 nucleotides: TGTGCCAACAACAGGGGAAAAGGACCCCTCCACTTT. Encoded protein: CANNRGKGPLHF.

V gene TRBV15 combines with J gene TRBJ1-4; 10 bases line up with TRBD1. V trimming: 6 bases; J trimming: 5 bases; junction bases outside the gene matches: 9. The germline V gene encodes CDR1 LNHNV and CDR2 YYDKDF (reference sequence). The CDR3 spans 16 residues. The CDR3 nucleotides are TGTGCCACCAGTGACAGGGGGCTCGGCTCGAATGAAAAACTGTTTTTT. It encodes CATSDRGLGSNEKLFF.

J is TRBJ1-1 and V is TRBV11-2, with TRBD1 as a possible D gene (5 bases). The length of the CDR3 is 14 residues. CDR1 SGHAT and CDR2 FQNNGV come from the germline V gene. V lost 4 bases and J lost 1, with 10 bases in between. The CDR3 DNA sequence: TGTGCCAGCAGCTCACAGGCGAAGAACACTGAAGCTTTCTTT. It yields the protein CASSSQAKNTEAFF.

This clone came up once. V usage is TRBV7-6 and J usage is TRBJ2-3, with D possibly matching TRBD2 (6 bases). CDR1 and CDR2 from the germline V gene are SGHVS and FNYEAQ. This CDR3 region has 15 residues. V was cut by 5 bases and J by 2 bases, with 14 bases left in between. CDR3 sequence: CASSPRGLNTDTQYF. CDR3 bases: TGTGCCAGCAGCCCCCGGGGGTTAAACACAGATACGCAGTATTTT.

This rearrangement joins TRBV28 to TRBJ1-1; D may be TRBD1 (6 bases). The germline gives CDR1 MDHEN, CDR2 SYDVKM. The V gene lost 4 bases and the J gene lost 0 bases, with 15 bases spanning the gap. The CDR3 has 16 residues. CDR3 bases: TGTGCCAGCAGTTCTCCCCTCGGGACACTGAACACTGAAGCTTTCTTT. It yields the protein CASSSPLGTLNTEAFF.

V and J are TRBV7-2 and TRBJ2-1; no firm D call. This CDR3 comprises 14 residues. Trimming took off 3 bases at V and 7 bases at J, with 13 bases between the two ends. The V gene's germline CDR1 is SGHTA and CDR2 FQGNSA. CDR3 protein: CASSFQWPPNEQFF. The CDR3 coding sequence is TGTGCCAGCAGCTTCCAGTGGCCTCCAAATGAGCAGTTCTTC.

The CDR3 is CASSSGVYGYTF. CDR3 DNA: TGTGCCAGCAGCTCAGGGGTCTATGGCTACACCTTC. The V and J genes are TRBV7-8 and TRBJ1-2; D is possibly TRBD1 (6 bases). V lost 4 bases and J lost 4, with 7 bases in between. The CDR3 length is 12 residues. CDR1 SGHVS and CDR2 FQNEAQ come from the germline V gene.

The chain carries TRBV4-3 and TRBJ1-1, with 7 bases lining up with TRBD1. Germline V gives CDR1 LGHNA, CDR2 YSLEER. This CDR3 is 15 amino acids long. Losses at the gene ends were 3 bases for V and 7 bases for J; bases not matched to a gene: 11. CDR3: CASSQEGQLLNEAFF. The CDR3 DNA reads as TGCGCCAGCAGCCAGGAGGGACAGCTACTAAATGAAGCTTTCTTT.

The V and J genes are TRBV15 and TRBJ1-6; D is perhaps TRBD1 (5 bases). Germline CDR1 is LNHNV and CDR2 is YYDKDF (reference sequence). Trimming cost V 1 base and J 8 bases, with 15 bases left between them. The CDR3 runs 16 residues. CDR3 nucleotides: TGTGCCACCAGCAGAGCCGCAGGGAATTGGGATTCACCCCTCCACTTT. Residues: CATSRAAGNWDSPLHF.

The V gene is TRBV9, the J gene TRBJ2-5, with TRBD2 matching over 9 bases. The V gene end was trimmed by 2 bases and the J gene end by 5 bases; junction bases not matched to a gene: 13. CDR1 is SGDLS, CDR2 YYNGEE, per germline. This CDR3 contains 17 residues. CDR3 protein: CASSVAGTSSSGETQYF. CDR3 in DNA: TGTGCCAGCAGCGTCGCCGGGACTAGCTCCTCCGGCGAGACCCAGTACTTC.